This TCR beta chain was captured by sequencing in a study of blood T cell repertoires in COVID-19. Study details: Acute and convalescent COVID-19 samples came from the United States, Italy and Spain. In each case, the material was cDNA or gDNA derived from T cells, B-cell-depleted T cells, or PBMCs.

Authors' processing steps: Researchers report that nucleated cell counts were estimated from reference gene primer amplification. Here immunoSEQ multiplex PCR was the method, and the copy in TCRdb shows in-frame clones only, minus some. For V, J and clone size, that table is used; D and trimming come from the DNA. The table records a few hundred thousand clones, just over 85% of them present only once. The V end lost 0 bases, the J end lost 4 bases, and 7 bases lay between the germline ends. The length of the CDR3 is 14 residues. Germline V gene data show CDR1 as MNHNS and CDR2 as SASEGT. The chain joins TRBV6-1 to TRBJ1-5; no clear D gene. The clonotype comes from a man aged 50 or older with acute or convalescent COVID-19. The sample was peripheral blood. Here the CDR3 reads CASSEAQINQPQHF. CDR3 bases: TGTGCCAGCAGTGAAGCACAGATAAATCAGCCCCAGCATTTT.